This passage covers 18 T cell receptor beta chains from one sample sequenced in a study of cytomegalovirus exposure and HLA in healthy donors. PCR employed 60 Vbeta and 13 Jbeta primers. The table came from immunoSEQ multiplex PCR; TCRdb's copy has only in-frame clones and leaves some out. The sample holds hundreds of thousands of clones; approximately 84% are singletons and the top ten take over 0.5%. Sequenced material: PBMCs. The receptors come from a woman in her 40s in good health and CMV-seronegative.

The V gene is TRBV4-3, the J gene TRBJ2-3; 10 bases are shared with TRBD2. Germline values: CDR1 LGHNA, CDR2 YSLEER. The CDR3 has 16 residues. Trimming at V came to 0 bases and at J to 4 bases, leaving 4 bases not matched to a gene. The CDR3 DNA reads TGCGCCAGCAGCCAAGATCGGAGCGGGGGGGCAGATACGCAGTATTTT. Translated, it gives CASSQDRSGGADTQYF.

The chain carries TRBV5-1 and TRBJ1-1, with D perhaps TRBD1 (5 bases). Trimming cost V 0 bases and J 4 bases, with 13 bases left between them. From germline, CDR1 is SGHRS and CDR2 YFSETQ. This CDR3 contains 15 residues. The CDR3 spells CASSLGQGFTTEAFF. In nucleotides, the CDR3 is TGCGCCAGCAGCTTGGGTCAGGGTTTTACCACTGAAGCTTTCTTT.

The chain is built from TRBV5-1 and TRBJ2-1; 9 bases agree with TRBD1. The ends lost 4 bases at V and 6 bases at J; junction bases unmatched: 5. Germline loops: CDR1 SGHRS, CDR2 YFSETQ. CDR3 size: 14 residues. The CDR3 region has the DNA TGCGCCAGCAGCGTGACGGGACAGGGCAATGAGCAGTTCTTC. Translating gives CASSVTGQGNEQFF. Full variable domain (rest looked up from reference TRBV5-1 and TRBJ2-1): KAGVTQTPRYLIKTRGQQVTLSCSPISGHRSVSWYQQTPGQGLQFLFEYFSETQRNKGNFPGRFSGRQFSNSRSEMNVSTLELGDSALYLCASSVTGQGNEQFFGPGTRLTVL.

J is TRBJ2-7 and V is TRBV27, with 7 nucleotides matching TRBD1. The V and J ends lost 2 bases and 1 base, in that order; junction bases with no gene match: 2. The CDR3 loop spans 14 amino acids. The germline CDR1 and CDR2 sequences are MNHEY and SMNVEV (reference sequence). This CDR3 is CASSLVRGSYEQYF. The CDR3, as DNA: TGTGCCAGCAGTTTAGTCAGGGGGTCCTACGAGCAGTACTTC.

J is TRBJ2-3 and V is TRBV7-2; 8 bases agree with TRBD2. The germline V gene has CDR1 SGHTA and CDR2 FQGNSA. The CDR3 covers 15 residues. V lost 1 base to trimming and J lost 3 bases; unmatched junction nucleotides: 3. CDR3 protein: CASSLEGTSTDTQYF. As DNA, the CDR3 is TGTGCCAGCAGCTTAGAAGGGACTAGTACAGATACGCAGTATTTT.

This chain connects TRBV5-1 to TRBJ2-2; D is undetermined. V was clipped by 0 bases and J by 0 bases, with 3 bases between them. CDR3 length: 14 amino acids. Germline lookup yields CDR1 SGHRS and CDR2 YFSETQ. The CDR3 sequence is CASSLEPNTGELFF. In DNA, the CDR3 is TGCGCCAGCAGCTTGGAGCCGAACACCGGGGAGCTGTTTTTT.

V and J are TRBV30 and TRBJ2-2; 8 bases match TRBD1. J gave up 7 bases and V 0 bases, and 4 bases lay outside the gene matches. Germline V gene data show CDR1 as GTSNPN and CDR2 as SVGIG (reference sequence). The CDR3 consists of 14 residues. In nucleotides, the CDR3 is TGTGCCTGGAGTGTCCAGGGGGCCGGCGGGGAGCTGTTTTTT. Protein product: CAWSVQGAGGELFF. The entire variable domain, with the rest obtained from reference TRBV30 and TRBJ2-2, is as follows: SQTIHQWPATLVQPVGSPLSLECTVEGTSNPNLYWYRQAAGRGLQLLFYSVGIGQISSEVPQNLSASRPQDRQFILSSKKLLLSDSGFYLCAWSVQGAGGELFFGEGSRLTVL.

The rearrangement uses TRBV7-9 and TRBJ2-1; 10 bases are shared with TRBD2. The J segment lost 8 bases and the V segment lost 1 base, leaving 2 bases of the junction unmatched. CDR1 is SEHNR and CDR2 is FQNEAQ in the germline V gene (reference sequence). CDR3 size: 14 residues. This CDR3 reads CASSLGLAGDEQFF. CDR3 in DNA: TGTGCCAGCAGCTTAGGGCTAGCGGGGGATGAGCAGTTCTTC.

V usage is TRBV10-3 and J usage is TRBJ2-7; the D gene is possibly TRBD1 (7 bases). The germline V gene encodes CDR1 ENHRY and CDR2 SYGVKD. V gave up 4 bases and J gave up 3 bases, with 16 bases separating them. There are 15 residues in the CDR3. The CDR3 DNA reads TGTGCCATCAGTGGCGACAGGGACTTTAACTACGAGCAGTACTTC. It is translated as CAISGDRDFNYEQYF.

This chain joins TRBV7-3 and TRBJ2-2, with 7 bases identical to TRBD2. The CDR3 is made up of 15 amino acids. The germline V gene has CDR1 SGHTA and CDR2 FQGTGA. With V trimmed by 1 base and J by 6 bases, 5 bases remained unmatched. CDR3 nucleotide sequence: TGTGCCAGCAGCTTAAGCAGGGAGGGAGCCGGGGAGCTGTTTTTT. Its protein product is CASSLSREGAGELFF.

The chain is built from TRBV7-2 and TRBJ2-5; no firm D call. Germline CDR1 is SGHTA and CDR2 is FQGNSA. Between the trimmed V and J ends, which lost 1 base and 2 bases, there was a span of 14 bases. CDR3 size: 16 residues. As DNA, the CDR3 is TGTGCCAGCAGCTTAGGAGGTCTGGGTCGGCAAGAGACCCAGTACTTC. It codes for CASSLGGLGRQETQYF.

This rearrangement joins TRBV15 to TRBJ2-1; D is perhaps TRBD1 (5 bases). Germline lookup yields CDR1 LNHNV and CDR2 YYDKDF (reference sequence). V gave up 3 bases and J gave up 10 bases, with 13 bases separating them. This CDR3 has 13 amino acids. CDR3 sequence (DNA): TGTGCCACCAGCAGGGCTCAGGGTATCGAGCAGTTCTTC. Translating gives CATSRAQGIEQFF.

The chain couples TRBV5-1 to TRBJ2-4; a weak D match, TRBD2 (5 bases). The CDR3 is 15 amino acids. Germline CDR1 SGHRS, CDR2 YFSETQ. V was pared by 5 bases and J by 0 bases, with 12 bases between. The CDR3 region has the DNA TGCGCCAGCAGAGCGGCGGACCTAGCCAAAAACATTCAGTACTTC. Its protein product is CASRAADLAKNIQYF. The variable domain in full, with the rest retrieved from reference TRBV5-1 and TRBJ2-4, is KAGVTQTPRYLIKTRGQQVTLSCSPISGHRSVSWYQQTPGQGLQFLFEYFSETQRNKGNFPGRFSGRQFSNSRSEMNVSTLELGDSALYLCASRAADLAKNIQYFGAGTRLSVL.

This chain links TRBV9 with TRBJ1-5; 11 bases map to TRBD1. Trimming removed 3 bases from V and 6 bases from J; junction bases left unmatched: 2. In germline, CDR1 is SGDLS, CDR2 YYNGEE. The length of the CDR3 is 14 residues. CDR3 sequence (DNA): TGTGCCAGCAGCGCCGGGACAGGGGGTCAGCCCCAGCATTTT. It is translated as CASSAGTGGQPQHF.

The chain has TRBV9 and TRBJ1-4; the D gene is possibly TRBD1 (6 bases). Germline lookup yields CDR1 SGDLS and CDR2 YYNGEE. The CDR3 is made up of 14 amino acids. V shed 7 bases and J shed 1 base, with 11 bases lying between them. CDR3 coding DNA: TGTGCCAGCGGACAGACAGGAACTAATGAAAAACTGTTTTTT. This translates into CASGQTGTNEKLFF. The full variable domain, in which reference TRBV9 and TRBJ1-4 provide the parts outside the CDR3, is DSGVTQTPKHLITATGQRVTLRCSPRSGDLSVYWYQQSLDQGLQFLIQYYNGEERAKGNILERFSAQQFPDLHSELNLSSLELGDSALYFCASGQTGTNEKLFFGSGTQLSVL.

The count of this clone is one. Compared with germline, one end of the junction differs, possibly owing to a read error. This chain connects TRBV7-9 to TRBJ2-5, with D possibly TRBD1 on 6 matching bases. Germline CDR1 is SEHNR and CDR2 is FQNEAQ (reference sequence). The CDR3 has 15 residues. CDR3 bases: TGTTCCAGCAGCTACTTATCACAGGGTACAGGGACCCAGTACTTC. Residues: CSSSYLSQGTGTQYF.

The V gene is TRBV28, the J gene TRBJ2-3; 10 nucleotides match TRBD1. J gave up 3 bases and V 6 bases, and 9 bases lay outside the gene matches. Germline V gives CDR1 MDHEN, CDR2 SYDVKM. The CDR3 is made up of 16 amino acids. CDR3 residues: CASRKDRGPWTDTQYF. In DNA form, the CDR3 reads TGTGCCAGCAGGAAAGACAGGGGGCCTTGGACAGATACGCAGTATTTT.

This clone has a single count. This chain connects TRBV7-9 to TRBJ1-5; no clear D gene. V was cut by 1 base and J by 7 bases, with 5 bases left in between. CDR3 length: 12 amino acids. Per germline, CDR1 SEHNR and CDR2 FQNEAQ (reference sequence). CDR3 sequence (DNA): TGTGCCAGCAGCTTAGGAGGGCAGCCCCAGCATTTT. It yields the protein CASSLGGQPQHF.